This record concerns one T cell receptor beta chain sequence. There are a few counts of this clonotype. What this receptor recognizes is not known. Per-base quality was not reported, and no clone a single base away is much larger than it. The CDR1 and CDR2 encoded by the germline V gene are LGHNA and YNFKEQ. Trimming takes 0 bases off V and 3 bases off J; junction bases not matched to a gene: 2. Counted from cysteine to phenylalanine, this CDR3 has 15 amino acids. Kept here is only the CDR3 DNA, which spans 45 bases and is read in frame from base 1. Receptor amplification or capture employed PCR. Sequencing was performed on an Illumina HiSeq 2500. To normalize quantification of the TCRbeta repertoire, the TCR libraries were built with molecular barcoding that relied on unique molecular identifiers. TCRdb applied fastp at Q25 and MiXCR to the public reads, then kept only in-frame beta chains. Rows matching on CDR3 protein sequence are summarized as one entry with the most common DNA and genes. Present in this sample are 98,000 or so distinct CDR3 sequences, 20% to 30% of which were seen just once. The ten largest account for 20% to 25% of the sample.

Reading the label with the study, this specimen's treatment or condition is: allogeneic hematopoietic cell transplantation with graft depleted of TCRalphabeta T cells and CD19 B cells. The transplant recipients were children given TCRalphabeta/CD19-depleted allogeneic hematopoietic cell grafts. The source of the sample is a study of T-cell reconstitution after alpha-beta-depleted transplantation in children (dated by TCRdb to the mid-2010s). About the full investigation: The study quantitatively tracked T-cell immune reconstitution after TCRalphabeta/CD19-depleted allogeneic hematopoietic cell transplantation in children using TCR repertoire profiling. Overall results and qualifications from the work: The frequencies of hyperexpanded clones fell over the following months, and after one year, T-cell counts and TCRbeta diversity were mostly attributed to newly produced T cells. In some patients, high TCRbeta diversity at day 60 was attributed to recipient T cells and intrathymic progenitors that had survived conditioning. The apparently early alphabetaT-cell count recovery about two months after transplant was reportedly dependent on only several hundred rapidly expanded clones derived from non-depleted graft cells.

Sequencing was performed on PBMCs, taken before TCRalphabeta/CD19-depleted stem cell transplant. This receptor was taken from a boy aged 2 to 10 with acute lymphoblastic leukemia, due to receive a stem cell transplant. Rearrangement joined TRBV4-2 to TRBJ1-5, with 7 bases aligning to TRBD1. The nucleotide sequence reads as follows: TGTGCCAGCAGCCAAGATGGGACAGACAATCAGCCCCAGCATTTT. Its protein is CASSQDGTDNQPQHF.